This T cell receptor (beta chain) comes out of a study of T cell repertoires in cytomegalovirus infection. CDR3 length: 13 amino acids. Trimming pared 2 bases from V and 3 bases from J, leaving 8 bases between. CDR1 and CDR2 from the germline V gene are SGHVS and FNYEAQ. Regarding this clonotype: As yet, its antigen is unknown.

The study's findings and limits: The ex vivo response showed dominance by HLA-C-restricted CMV-specific TCR beta clonotypes.

From the reads, TCRdb called clonotypes with MiXCR, one entry per CDR3 protein. The sample contains approximately 700,000 distinct CDR3 sequences, about 40% of which appear only once. Sequencing input: PBMCs. This receptor was obtained from a human donor in good health (CMV status not recorded). Some clones in this sample may be carry-over from other donors' samples. The chain recombines TRBV7-6 with TRBJ2-7; no reliable D call. CDR3: CASSLQSYYEQYF. The CDR3 bases are TGTGCCAGCAGCTTACAATCTTACTACGAGCAGTACTTC.